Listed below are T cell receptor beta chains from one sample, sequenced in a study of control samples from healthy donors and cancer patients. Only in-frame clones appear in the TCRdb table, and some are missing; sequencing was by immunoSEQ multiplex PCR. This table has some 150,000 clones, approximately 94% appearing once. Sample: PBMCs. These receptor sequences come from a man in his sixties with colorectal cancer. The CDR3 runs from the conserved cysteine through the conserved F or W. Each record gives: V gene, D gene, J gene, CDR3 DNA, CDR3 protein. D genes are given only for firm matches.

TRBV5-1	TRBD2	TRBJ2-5	TGCGCCAGCAGCCCCGCGACTAGCGGGGGACAAGAGACCCAGTACTTC	CASSPATSGGQETQYF
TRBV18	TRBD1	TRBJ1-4	TGTGCCAGCTCACTCCCGGGACAGGGAACTAATGAAAAACTGTTTTTT	CASSLPGQGTNEKLFF
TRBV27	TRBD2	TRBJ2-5	TGTGCCAGCACCCGACTCCGGACTAGCGGGGGGGCAGTTGGAGAGACCCAGTACTTC	CASTRLRTSGGAVGETQYF
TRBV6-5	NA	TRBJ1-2	TGTGCCAGCAGTTCTCACACGGACCCGTATGGCTACACCTTC	CASSSHTDPYGYTF
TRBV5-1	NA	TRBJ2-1	TGCGCCAGCAGCTTGGGCGGTCCCAATGAGCAGTTCTTC	CASSLGGPNEQFF
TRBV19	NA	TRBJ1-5	TGTGCCAGTGGGAAGCGGGACATCCCGGGGGCCCAGCATTTT	CASGKRDIPGAQHF
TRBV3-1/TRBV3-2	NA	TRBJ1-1	TGTGCCAGCAGCCCTCTCGGCGGAAACACTGAAGCTTTCTTT	CASSPLGGNTEAFF
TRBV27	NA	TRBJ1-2	TGTGCCAGCAGTCCGGACTTTAACTATGGCTACACCTTC	CASSPDFNYGYTF
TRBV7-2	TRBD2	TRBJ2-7	TGTGCCAGCAGCTTAGGGGGGGGCTCCTACGAGCAGTACTTC	CASSLGGGSYEQYF
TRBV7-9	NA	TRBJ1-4	TGTGCCAGCAGCTTAGTCGGTGAAAATGAAAAACTGTTTTTT	CASSLVGENEKLFF
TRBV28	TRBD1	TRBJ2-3	TGTGCCAGCAGTCCAGGGACAGGGCGGACAGATACGCAGTATTTT	CASSPGTGRTDTQYF
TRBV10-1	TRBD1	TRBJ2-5	TGCGCCAGCAGTGACCCAGGGGGCGAGACCCAGTACTTC	CASSDPGGETQYF
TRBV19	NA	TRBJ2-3	TGTGCCAGTACTGCGGACAGCTTAACTAGCACAGATACGCAGTATTTT	CASTADSLTSTDTQYF
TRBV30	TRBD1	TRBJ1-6	TGTGCCTGGAGTTCACAGGGGGTTCCACCCCTCCACTTT	CAWSSQGVPPLHF
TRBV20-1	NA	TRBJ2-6	TGCAGTGCTTGGGGGGCCAACGTCCTGACTTTC	CSAWGANVLTF
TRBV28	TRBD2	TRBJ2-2	TGTGCCTCCCTCCGGGGGGCCGGGGAGCTGTTTTTT	CASLRGAGELFF
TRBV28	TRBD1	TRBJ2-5	TGTGCCAGCAGCGGGACAGGGAAACGAGAGACCCAGTACTTC	CASSGTGKRETQYF
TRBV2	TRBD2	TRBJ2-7	TGTGCCAGCGGATGGACTAGCGGGGGGGCCTACGAGCAGTACTTC	CASGWTSGGAYEQYF
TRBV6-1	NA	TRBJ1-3	TGTGCCAGCAGTGAATGGGTTACGAGCTCTGGAAACACCATATATTTT	CASSEWVTSSGNTIYF
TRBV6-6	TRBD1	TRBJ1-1	TGTGCCAGCAGTTACACCGGGACAGCCCCTGAAGCTTTCTTT	CASSYTGTAPEAFF
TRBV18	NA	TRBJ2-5	TGTGCCAGCTCACCGGGACTCCTCGAGACCCAGTACTTC	CASSPGLLETQYF
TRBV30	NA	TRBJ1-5	TGTGCCTGGAGTGTTGGAAGGATTGGCAATCAGCCCCAGCATTTT	CAWSVGRIGNQPQHF
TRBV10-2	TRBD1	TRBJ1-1	TGCGCCAGCAGCCCGACAGGGCGTGTGAGTGAAGCTTTCTTT	CASSPTGRVSEAFF
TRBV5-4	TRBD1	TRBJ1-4	TGTGCCAGCAGCCTTACAGGGGGCAGGACTAATGAAAAACTGTTTTTT	CASSLTGGRTNEKLFF
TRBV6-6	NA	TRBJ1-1	TGTGCCAGCAGCCCGGATGTGAACACTGAAGCTTTCTTT	CASSPDVNTEAFF
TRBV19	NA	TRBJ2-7	TGTGCCAGTAGTCCTGGACGGGAAACCCACGAGCAGTACTTC	CASSPGRETHEQYF
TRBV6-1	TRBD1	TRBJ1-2	TGTGCCAGCAGTGAAGAGACAGGGGCTAACTATGGCTACACCTTC	CASSEETGANYGYTF
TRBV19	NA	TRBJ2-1	TGTGCCAGTCGGGGTGTCAATGAGCAGTTCTTC	CASRGVNEQFF